This TCR beta chain originates from a study of tumor T cells in aggressive B-cell lymphoma (dated by TCRdb to about 2017). Receptor amplification or capture employed the immunoSEQ multiplex PCR assay. The table was pulled from immuneACCESS by TCRdb, which kept in-frame rearrangements only. Such tables lose some clones; where checked, under half of the loss comes from unresolved V genes, and the rest has no known cause. The sample table lists roughly 2,700 clones, around 87% of them with a count of one. The top ten clonotypes cover around a fifth of the sample. Points on this clone: Its recognized antigen is unknown. The input lacks base qualities; no much larger clone sits a single base away.

This clonotype originated in an adult with diffuse large B cell lymphoma. The source material was tumor tissue.

The CDR3 region reads CASSKNYEQYF. The DNA sequence is TGTGCCAGCAGCAAAAACTACGAGCAGTACTTC. Recombination linked TRBV7-9 to TRBJ2-5; no D gene call is confident. The end of the DNA aligns better with TRBJ2-7, so the J call may be wrong. Including the terminal cysteine and phenylalanine, the CDR3 comprises 11 residues. The kept DNA is CDR3 alone, 33 bases in frame from the first base. The germline V gene (reference sequence) gives CDR1 as SEHNR and CDR2 as FQNEAQ.